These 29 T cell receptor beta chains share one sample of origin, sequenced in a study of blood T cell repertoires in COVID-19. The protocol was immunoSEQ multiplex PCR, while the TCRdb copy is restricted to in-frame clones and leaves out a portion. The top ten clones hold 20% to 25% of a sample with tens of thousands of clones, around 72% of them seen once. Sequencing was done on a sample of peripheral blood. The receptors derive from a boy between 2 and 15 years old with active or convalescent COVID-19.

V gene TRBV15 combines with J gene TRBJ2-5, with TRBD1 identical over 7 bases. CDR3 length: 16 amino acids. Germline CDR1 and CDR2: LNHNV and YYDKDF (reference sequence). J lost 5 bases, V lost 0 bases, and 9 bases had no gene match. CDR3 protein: CATSRDVTGVGETQYF. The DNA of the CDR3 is TGTGCCACCAGCAGAGATGTAACAGGGGTTGGGGAGACCCAGTACTTC.

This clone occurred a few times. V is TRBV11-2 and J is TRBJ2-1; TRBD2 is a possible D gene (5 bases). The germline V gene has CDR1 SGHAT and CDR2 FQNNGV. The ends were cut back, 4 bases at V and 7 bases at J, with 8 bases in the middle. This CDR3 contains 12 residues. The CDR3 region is CASSYPGNEQFF. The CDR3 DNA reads TGTGCCAGCAGCTATCCGGGAAATGAGCAGTTCTTC.

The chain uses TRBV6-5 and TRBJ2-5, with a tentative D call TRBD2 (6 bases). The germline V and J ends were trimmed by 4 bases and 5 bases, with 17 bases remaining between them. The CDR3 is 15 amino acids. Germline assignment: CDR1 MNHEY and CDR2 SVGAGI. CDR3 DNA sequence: TGTGCCAGCAGTTTCGGCGCGGGGTGGGGGGAGACCCAGTACTTC. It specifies CASSFGAGWGETQYF.

The CDR3 here is CASSQERASGNYNEQFF. CDR3 nucleotides: TGTGCCAGCAGCCAAGAAAGGGCTAGCGGGAACTACAATGAGCAGTTCTTC. This chain uses TRBV3-1 (or the pseudogene TRBV3-2) with TRBJ2-1; 9 bases are shared with TRBD2. The V and J ends lost 0 bases and 3 bases, in that order; junction bases with no gene match: 6. From germline, CDR1 is LGHDT and CDR2 YNNKEL (reference sequence). This CDR3 is built from 17 residues.

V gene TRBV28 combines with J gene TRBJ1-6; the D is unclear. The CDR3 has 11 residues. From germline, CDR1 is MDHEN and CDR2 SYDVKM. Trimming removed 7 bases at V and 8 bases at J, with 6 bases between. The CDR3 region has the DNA TGTGCCAGCACGTCGGATTCACCCCTCCACTTT. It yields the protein CASTSDSPLHF.

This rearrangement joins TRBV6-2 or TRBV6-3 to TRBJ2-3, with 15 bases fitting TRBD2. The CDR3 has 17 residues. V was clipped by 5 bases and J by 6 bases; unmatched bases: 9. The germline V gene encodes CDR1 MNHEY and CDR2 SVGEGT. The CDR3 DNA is TGTGCCAGCAGTCGTGGACTAGCGGGAGGGCCATGGGATACGCAGTATTTT. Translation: CASSRGLAGGPWDTQYF.

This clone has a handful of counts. CDR3 residues: CASSPWGGHTIYF. The CDR3, as DNA: TGTGCCAGTAGTCCCTGGGGGGGACACACCATATATTTT. The rearrangement uses TRBV19 and TRBJ1-3; D is perhaps TRBD1 (5 bases). This CDR3 comprises 13 residues. V was trimmed by 5 bases and J by 8 bases, leaving 13 bases between them. Germline CDR1 reads LNHDA; CDR2 reads SQIVND (reference sequence).

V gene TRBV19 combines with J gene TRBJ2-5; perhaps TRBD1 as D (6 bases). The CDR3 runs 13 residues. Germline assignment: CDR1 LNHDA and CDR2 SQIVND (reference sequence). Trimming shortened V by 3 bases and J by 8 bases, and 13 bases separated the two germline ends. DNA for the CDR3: TGTGCCAGTAGTATGGACAGACCTAGAACCCAGTACTTC. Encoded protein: CASSMDRPRTQYF.

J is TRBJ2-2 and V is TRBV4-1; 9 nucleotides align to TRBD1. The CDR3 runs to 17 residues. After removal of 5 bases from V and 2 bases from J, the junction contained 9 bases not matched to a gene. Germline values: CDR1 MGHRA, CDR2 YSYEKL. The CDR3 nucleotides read TGCGCCAGCAGCTCGCTTGGCACAGGGGGCAACACCGGGGAGCTGTTTTTT. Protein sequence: CASSSLGTGGNTGELFF.

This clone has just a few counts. The chain's CDR3 is CAISDNSGLAGSSYNEQFF. For the CDR3, the DNA is TGTGCCATCAGTGATAACTCGGGACTAGCGGGTAGCTCCTACAATGAGCAGTTCTTC. The chain links TRBV10-3 to TRBJ2-1, with TRBD2 matching 12 bases. The CDR3 is 19 residues long. The V gene end was trimmed by 3 bases and the J gene end by 0 bases; junction bases not matched to a gene: 9. Germline V gives CDR1 ENHRY, CDR2 SYGVKD.

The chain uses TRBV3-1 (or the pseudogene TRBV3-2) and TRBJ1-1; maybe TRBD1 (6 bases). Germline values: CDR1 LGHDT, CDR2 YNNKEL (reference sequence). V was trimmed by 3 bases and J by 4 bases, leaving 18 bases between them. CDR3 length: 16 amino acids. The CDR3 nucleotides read TGTGCCAGCAGCCACTGGCGGGGGGCGGGGGGCACTGAAGCTTTCTTT. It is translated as CASSHWRGAGGTEAFF.

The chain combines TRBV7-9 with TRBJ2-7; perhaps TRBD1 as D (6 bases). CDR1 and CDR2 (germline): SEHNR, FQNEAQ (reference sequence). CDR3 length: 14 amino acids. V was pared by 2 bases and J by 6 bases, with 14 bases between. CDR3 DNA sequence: TGTGCCAGCAGCTTAACGAATCGACAGGCCGAGCAGTACTTC. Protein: CASSLTNRQAEQYF.

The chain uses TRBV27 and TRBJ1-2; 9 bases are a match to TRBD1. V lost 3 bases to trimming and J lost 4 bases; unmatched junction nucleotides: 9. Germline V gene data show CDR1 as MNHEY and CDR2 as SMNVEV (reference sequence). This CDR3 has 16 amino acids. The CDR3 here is CASSFRTGALSYGYTF. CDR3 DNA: TGTGCCAGCAGTTTTAGGACAGGGGCCCTTAGCTATGGCTACACCTTC.

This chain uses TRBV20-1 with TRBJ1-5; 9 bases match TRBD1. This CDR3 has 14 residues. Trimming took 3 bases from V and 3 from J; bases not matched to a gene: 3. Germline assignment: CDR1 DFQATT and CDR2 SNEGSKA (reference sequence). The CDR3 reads CSASGTGINQPQHF. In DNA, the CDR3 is TGCAGTGCTAGTGGGACAGGGATCAATCAGCCCCAGCATTTT.

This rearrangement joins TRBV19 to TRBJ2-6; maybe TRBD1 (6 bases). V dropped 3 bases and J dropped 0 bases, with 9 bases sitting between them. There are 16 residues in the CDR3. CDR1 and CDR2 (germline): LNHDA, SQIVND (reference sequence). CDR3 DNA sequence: TGTGCCAGTAGTATTGGACAGATCTCTGGGGCCAACGTCCTGACTTTC. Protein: CASSIGQISGANVLTF.

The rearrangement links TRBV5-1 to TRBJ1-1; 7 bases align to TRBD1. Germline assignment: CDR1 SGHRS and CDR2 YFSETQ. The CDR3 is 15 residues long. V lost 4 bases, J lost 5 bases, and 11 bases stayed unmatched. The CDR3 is CASSALAIRGTEAFF. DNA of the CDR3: TGCGCCAGCAGCGCCCTAGCTATCAGGGGGACTGAAGCTTTCTTT.

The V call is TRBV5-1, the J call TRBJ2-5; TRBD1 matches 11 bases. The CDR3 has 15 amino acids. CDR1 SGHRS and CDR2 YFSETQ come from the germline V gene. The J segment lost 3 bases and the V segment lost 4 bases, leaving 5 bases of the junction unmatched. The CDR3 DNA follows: TGCGCCAGCAGCGGACAGGGGGCGCGGGAAGAGACCCAGTACTTC. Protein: CASSGQGAREETQYF.

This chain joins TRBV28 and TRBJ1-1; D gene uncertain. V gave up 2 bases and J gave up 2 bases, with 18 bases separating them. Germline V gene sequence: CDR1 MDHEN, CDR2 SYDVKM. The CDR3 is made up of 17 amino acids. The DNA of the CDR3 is TGTGCCAGCAGTTTACTGGGCGAGGGAGTGAGAAACACTGAAGCTTTCTTT. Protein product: CASSLLGEGVRNTEAFF. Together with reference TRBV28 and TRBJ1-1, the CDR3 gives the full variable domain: DVKVTQSSRYLVKRTGEKVFLECVQDMDHENMFWYRQDPGLGLRLIYFSYDVKMKEKGDIPEGYSVSREKKERFSLILESASTNQTSMYLCASSLLGEGVRNTEAFFGQGTRLTVV.

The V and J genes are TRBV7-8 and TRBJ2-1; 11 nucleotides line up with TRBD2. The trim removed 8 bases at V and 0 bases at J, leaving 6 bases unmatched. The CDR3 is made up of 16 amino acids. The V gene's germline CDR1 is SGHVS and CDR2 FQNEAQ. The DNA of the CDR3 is TGTGCCAGCGCTAGCGGGAGGCCACTCTCCTACAATGAGCAGTTCTTC. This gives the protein CASASGRPLSYNEQFF.

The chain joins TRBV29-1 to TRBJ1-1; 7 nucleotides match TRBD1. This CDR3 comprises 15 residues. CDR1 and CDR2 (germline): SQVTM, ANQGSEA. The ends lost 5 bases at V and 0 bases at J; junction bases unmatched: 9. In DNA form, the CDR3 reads TGCAGCGTTTCGCGGACAGGCTTCATGAACACTGAAGCTTTCTTT. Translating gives CSVSRTGFMNTEAFF.

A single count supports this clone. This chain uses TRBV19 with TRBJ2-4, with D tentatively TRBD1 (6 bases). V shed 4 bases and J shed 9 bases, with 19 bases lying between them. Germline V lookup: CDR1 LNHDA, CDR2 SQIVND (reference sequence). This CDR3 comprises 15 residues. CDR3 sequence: CASSTGLSMGAIQYF. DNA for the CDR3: TGTGCCAGTAGTACCGGACTCTCCATGGGGGCCATTCAGTACTTC. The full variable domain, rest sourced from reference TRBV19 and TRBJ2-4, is DGGITQSPKYLFRKEGQNVTLSCEQNLNHDAMYWYRQDPGQGLRLIYYSQIVNDFQKGDIAEGYSVSREKKESFPLTVTSAQKNPTAFYLCASSTGLSMGAIQYFGAGTRLSVL.

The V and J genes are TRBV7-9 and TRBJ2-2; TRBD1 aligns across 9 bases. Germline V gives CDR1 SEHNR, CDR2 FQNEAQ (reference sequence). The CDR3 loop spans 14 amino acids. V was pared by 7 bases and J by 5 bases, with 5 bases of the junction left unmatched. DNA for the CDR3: TGTGCCAGCACCCGGGACAGGGTGACCGGGGAGCTGTTTTTT. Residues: CASTRDRVTGELFF.

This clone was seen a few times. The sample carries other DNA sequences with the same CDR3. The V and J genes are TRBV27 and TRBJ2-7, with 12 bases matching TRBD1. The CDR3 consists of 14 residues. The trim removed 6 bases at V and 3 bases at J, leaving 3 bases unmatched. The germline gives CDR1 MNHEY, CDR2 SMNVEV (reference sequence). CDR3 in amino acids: CASSGTGGVYEQYF. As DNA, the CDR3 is TGTGCCAGCAGCGGGACAGGGGGCGTCTACGAGCAGTACTTC.

CDR3 DNA: TGTGCCAGCAGCCCTCAGGGGGTGGGCGAGCAGTACTTC. The encoded protein is CASSPQGVGEQYF. This chain links TRBV7-9 with TRBJ2-7; 7 bases are a match to TRBD1. The germline CDR1 and CDR2 sequences are SEHNR and FQNEAQ (reference sequence). V shed 5 bases and J 6 bases; nucleotides not matched to a gene: 7. The CDR3 spans 13 residues.

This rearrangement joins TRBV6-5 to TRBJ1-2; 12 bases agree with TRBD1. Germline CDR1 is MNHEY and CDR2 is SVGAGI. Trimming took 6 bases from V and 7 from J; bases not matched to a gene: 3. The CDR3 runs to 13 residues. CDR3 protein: CASRGTGGRGYTF. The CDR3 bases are TGTGCCAGCAGGGGGACAGGGGGCCGTGGCTACACCTTC.

CDR3 coding DNA: TGTGCCAGCAGTGAATCTGGCAGGAGCGGGGAAAAACTGTTTTTT. It is translated as CASSESGRSGEKLFF. This chain links TRBV25-1 with TRBJ1-4; D gene unclear. V lost 1 base, J lost 8 bases, and 14 bases lay in between. The CDR3 is made up of 15 amino acids. Germline values: CDR1 MGHDK, CDR2 SYGVNS.

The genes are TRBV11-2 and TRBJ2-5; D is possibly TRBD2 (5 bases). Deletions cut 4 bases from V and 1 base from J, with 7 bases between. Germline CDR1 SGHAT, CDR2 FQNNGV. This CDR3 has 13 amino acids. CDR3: CASSSGFQETQYF. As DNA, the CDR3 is TGTGCCAGCAGCTCGGGGTTCCAAGAGACCCAGTACTTC. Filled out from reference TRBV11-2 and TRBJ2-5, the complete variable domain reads EAGVAQSPRYKIIEKRQSVAFWCNPISGHATLYWYQQILGQGPKLLIQFQNNGVVDDSQLPKDRFSAERLKGVDSTLKIQPAKLEDSAVYLCASSSGFQETQYFGPGTRLLVL.

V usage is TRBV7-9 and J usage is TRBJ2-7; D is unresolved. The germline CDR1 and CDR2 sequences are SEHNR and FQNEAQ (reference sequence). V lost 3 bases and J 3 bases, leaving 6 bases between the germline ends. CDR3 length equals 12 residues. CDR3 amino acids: CASSFGNYEQYF. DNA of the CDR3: TGTGCCAGCAGCTTTGGCAACTACGAGCAGTACTTC.

The CDR3 protein is CASSVGGSGTIDYEQYF. CDR3 DNA: TGTGCCAGCAGCGTAGGGGGCTCCGGGACTATTGACTACGAGCAGTACTTC. The V call is TRBV9, the J call TRBJ2-7, with 7 bases identical to TRBD2. The CDR3 is 17 amino acids. With 0 bases clipped from V and 3 bases from J, the junction kept 12 bases outside the gene matches. Germline V gene sequence: CDR1 SGDLS, CDR2 YYNGEE.